This entry describes one T cell receptor beta chain. Sequencing used immunoSEQ multiplex PCR; TCRdb keeps in-frame clones, though not all of them. In the table there are approximately 72,000 clones, approximately 88% of which are singletons. This sample stems from a study of blood T cell repertoires in COVID-19. Study details: The United States, Italy and Spain provided the acute and convalescent COVID-19 samples. In each case, the material was cDNA or gDNA derived from T cells, B-cell-depleted T cells, or PBMCs.

Germline CDR1 and CDR2: KGHSH and LQKENI. Trimming removed 6 bases from V and 3 bases from J; junction bases left unmatched: 3. The CDR3 totals 13 residues. The chain recombines TRBV18 with TRBJ1-1; TRBD1 matches at 8 bases. The sequence came from a man aged 45-65 years with acute or convalescent COVID-19. Sequenced: peripheral blood. The CDR3 protein is CASSPDRDTEAFF. CDR3 nucleotide sequence: TGTGCCAGCTCCCCGGACAGGGACACTGAAGCTTTCTTT.